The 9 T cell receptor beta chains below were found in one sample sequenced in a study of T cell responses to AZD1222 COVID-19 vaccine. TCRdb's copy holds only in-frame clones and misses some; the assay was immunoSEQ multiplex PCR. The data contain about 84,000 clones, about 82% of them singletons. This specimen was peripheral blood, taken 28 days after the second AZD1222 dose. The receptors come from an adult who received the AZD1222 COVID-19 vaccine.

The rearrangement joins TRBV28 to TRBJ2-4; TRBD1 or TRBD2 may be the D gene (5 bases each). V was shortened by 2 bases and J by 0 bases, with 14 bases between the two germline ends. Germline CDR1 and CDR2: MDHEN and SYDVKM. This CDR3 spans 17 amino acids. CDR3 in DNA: TGTGCCAGCAGTTTACCTGGGACCGTGCTAGCCAAAAACATTCAGTACTTC. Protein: CASSLPGTVLAKNIQYF.

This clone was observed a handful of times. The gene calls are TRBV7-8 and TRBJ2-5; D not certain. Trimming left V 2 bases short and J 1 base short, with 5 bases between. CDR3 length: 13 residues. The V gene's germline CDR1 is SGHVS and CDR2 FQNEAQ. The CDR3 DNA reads TGTGCCAGCAGCTTACTCCCCCAAGAGACCCAGTACTTC. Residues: CASSLLPQETQYF. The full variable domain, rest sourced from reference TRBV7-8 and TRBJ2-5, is GAGVSQSPRYKVAKRGQDVALRCDPISGHVSLFWYQQALGQGPEFLTYFQNEAQLDKSGLPSDRFFAERPEGSVSTLKIQRTQQEDSAVYLCASSLLPQETQYFGPGTRLLVL.

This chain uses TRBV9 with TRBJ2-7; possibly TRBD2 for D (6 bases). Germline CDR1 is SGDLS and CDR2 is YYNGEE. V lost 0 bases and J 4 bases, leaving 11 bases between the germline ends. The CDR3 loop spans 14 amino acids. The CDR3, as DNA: TGTGCCAGCAGCGTAGGAGGCGGGACTTACGAGCAGTACTTC. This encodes CASSVGGGTYEQYF.

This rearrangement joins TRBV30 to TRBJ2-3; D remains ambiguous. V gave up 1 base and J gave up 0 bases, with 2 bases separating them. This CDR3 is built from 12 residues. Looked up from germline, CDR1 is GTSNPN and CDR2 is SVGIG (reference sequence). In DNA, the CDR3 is TGTGCCTGGAGTGGGAGCACAGATACGCAGTATTTT. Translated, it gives CAWSGSTDTQYF. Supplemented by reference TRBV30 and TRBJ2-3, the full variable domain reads SQTIHQWPATLVQPVGSPLSLECTVEGTSNPNLYWYRQAAGRGLQLLFYSVGIGQISSEVPQNLSASRPQDRQFILSSKKLLLSDSGFYLCAWSGSTDTQYFGPGTRLTVL.

The CDR3 DNA is TGTGCCAGCTCACCGGGACAGGAAAATGAAAAACTGTTTTTT. Protein product: CASSPGQENEKLFF. V gene TRBV18 combines with J gene TRBJ1-4, with 8 positions matching TRBD1. J was trimmed by 5 bases and V by 3 bases; bases with no gene match: 2. Germline V lookup: CDR1 KGHSH, CDR2 LQKENI. CDR3 length equals 14 residues.

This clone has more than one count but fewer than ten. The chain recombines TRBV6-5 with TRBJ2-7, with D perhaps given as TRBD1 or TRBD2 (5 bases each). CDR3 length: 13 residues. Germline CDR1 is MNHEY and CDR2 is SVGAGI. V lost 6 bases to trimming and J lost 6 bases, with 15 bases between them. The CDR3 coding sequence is TGTGCCAGCAGGGGGGTGGGATTGGGCGAGCAGTACTTC. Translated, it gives CASRGVGLGEQYF.

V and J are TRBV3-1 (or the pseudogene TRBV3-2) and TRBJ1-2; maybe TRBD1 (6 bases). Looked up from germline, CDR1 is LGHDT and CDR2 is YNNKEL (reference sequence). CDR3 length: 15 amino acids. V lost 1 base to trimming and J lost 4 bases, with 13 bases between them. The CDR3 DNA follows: TGTGCCAGCAGCCAAGGTGCAGGGGTTGCCTATGGCTACACCTTC. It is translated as CASSQGAGVAYGYTF.

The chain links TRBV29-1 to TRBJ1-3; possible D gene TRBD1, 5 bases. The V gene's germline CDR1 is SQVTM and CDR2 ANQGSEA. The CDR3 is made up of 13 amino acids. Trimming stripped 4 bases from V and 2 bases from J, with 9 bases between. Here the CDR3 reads CSVVGGAGNTIYF. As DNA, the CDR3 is TGCAGCGTTGTGGGGGGTGCTGGAAACACCATATATTTT.

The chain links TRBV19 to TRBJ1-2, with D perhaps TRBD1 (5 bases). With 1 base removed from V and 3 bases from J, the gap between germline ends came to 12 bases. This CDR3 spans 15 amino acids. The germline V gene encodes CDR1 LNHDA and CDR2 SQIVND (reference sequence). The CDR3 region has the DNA TGTGCCAGTAGTATAGTGGAGACGGGGGACTATGGCTACACCTTC. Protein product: CASSIVETGDYGYTF.